A single sample is the source of the 24 T cell receptor beta chains below, sequenced in a study of T-cell reconstitution after alpha-beta-depleted transplantation in children. Preparing the TCRbeta library involved the use of unique molecular identifiers. Using its own MiXCR run on the PCR reads, TCRdb lists one record per CDR3 protein. The data contain hundreds of thousands of distinct CDR3 sequences, about an eighth of them singletons. Sequencing used PBMCs, obtained before TCRalphabeta/CD19-depleted stem cell transplant. All receptors derive from a girl aged 2 to 9 with congenital amegakaryocytic thrombocytopenia, due to receive a stem cell transplant.

This clonotype was counted at least ten times. The chain joins TRBV12-3 or TRBV12-4 to TRBJ1-2, with D unclear. Trimming left V 4 bases short and J 7 bases short, with 19 bases between. This CDR3 has 15 residues. The CDR3 DNA is TGTGCCAGCAGTTCCGGCGGAGCGGCTTCAGGTGGCTACACCTTC. This encodes CASSSGGAASGGYTF.

There are many counts of this clonotype. The V call is TRBV6-1, the J call TRBJ2-1; 10 bases agree with TRBD2. The trim removed 8 bases at V and 3 bases at J, leaving 7 bases unmatched. Germline assignment: CDR1 MNHNS and CDR2 SASEGT. This CDR3 is 15 amino acids long. CDR3 in amino acids: CASGSSGRNYNEQFF. The DNA for the CDR3 is TGTGCCAGCGGAAGTAGCGGGAGGAACTACAATGAGCAGTTCTTC.

In its sample, this clonotype was seen a few times. The chain couples TRBV12-3 or TRBV12-4 to TRBJ2-6; no definite D call. V was shortened by 2 bases and J by 4 bases, with 6 bases between the two germline ends. The CDR3 has 14 amino acids. This CDR3 is CASSLTRGANVLTF. DNA of the CDR3: TGTGCCAGCAGTTTAACAAGGGGGGCCAACGTCCTGACTTTC.

This clonotype was observed at least ten times. The chain uses TRBV3-1 and TRBJ2-5; the D is unclear. CDR1 is LGHDT, CDR2 YNNKEL, per germline (reference sequence). CDR3 length equals 12 residues. V was shortened by 4 bases and J by 7 bases, with 10 bases between the two germline ends. CDR3 amino acids: CASSPIVGTQYF. The CDR3 DNA sequence: TGTGCCAGCAGCCCGATAGTAGGGACCCAGTACTTC.

This chain uses TRBV20-1 with TRBJ1-5; D remains ambiguous. Looked up from germline, CDR1 is DFQATT and CDR2 is SNEGSKA (reference sequence). Trimming removed 0 bases from V and 4 bases from J, with 10 bases in between. The CDR3 contains 14 residues. In DNA form, the CDR3 reads TGCAGTGCTAGAGAACTTACAGTTAATCAGCCCCAGCATTTT. It translates to CSARELTVNQPQHF.

Only a few counts were recorded for this clonotype. One junction end disagrees with the germline gene, perhaps due to a read error. The rearrangement uses TRBV5-1 and TRBJ2-7; 7 bases align to TRBD1. The V gene's germline CDR1 is SGHRS and CDR2 YFSETQ. The CDR3 runs 16 residues. This chain's CDR3 is CASSLALGTASYERYF. The DNA of the CDR3 is TGCGCCAGCAGCTTGGCCCTTGGGACAGCTTCCTACGAGCGGTACTTC.

The V call is TRBV27, the J call TRBJ1-1, with D uncertain. The V end was cut by 5 bases, the J end by 3 bases, with 10 bases between. Germline values: CDR1 MNHEY, CDR2 SMNVEV (reference sequence). This CDR3 spans 13 amino acids. The CDR3 nucleotides are TGTGCCAGCAGTGCGGGGTCGGACACTGAAGCTTTCTTT. This translates into CASSAGSDTEAFF.

This clonotype was seen repeatedly, ten times or more. V is TRBV12-3 or TRBV12-4 and J is TRBJ1-5; D not certain. This CDR3 comprises 13 residues. Trimming removed 11 bases from V and 6 bases from J, with 17 bases in between. This CDR3 is CAGAEEIGQPQHF. DNA for the CDR3: TGTGCCGGCGCGGAGGAAATAGGTCAGCCCCAGCATTTT.

This clonotype was counted many times. The chain uses TRBV12-3 or TRBV12-4 and TRBJ2-7; 8 nucleotides agree with TRBD2. V shed 5 bases, J shed 4 bases, and the junction held 4 bases outside the gene matches. The CDR3 is made up of 13 amino acids. This chain's CDR3 is CASSPGGFYEQYF. The CDR3 bases are TGTGCCAGCAGTCCGGGGGGGTTTTACGAGCAGTACTTC.

The chain combines TRBV5-1 with TRBJ2-7; 11 nucleotides match TRBD2. CDR3 length: 18 residues. Germline CDR1 reads SGHRS; CDR2 reads YFSETQ. V shed 1 base, J shed 3 bases, and the junction held 12 bases outside the gene matches. This chain's CDR3 is CASSLQASGRSSSYEQYF. The CDR3 DNA is TGCGCCAGCAGCTTGCAGGCTAGCGGGAGGTCGTCTAGCTACGAGCAGTACTTC.

This clonotype has only a few counts. The chain combines TRBV7-8 with TRBJ1-1; unclear D gene. Germline CDR1 is SGHVS and CDR2 is FQNEAQ. The CDR3 spans 12 residues. Trimming took off 5 bases at V and 4 bases at J, with 8 bases between the two ends. This chain's CDR3 is CASSARSTEAFF. The CDR3 region has the DNA TGTGCCAGCAGCGCCAGGAGCACTGAAGCTTTCTTT. Looking up the rest from reference TRBV7-8 and TRBJ1-1 gives the full variable domain: GAGVSQSPRYKVAKRGQDVALRCDPISGHVSLFWYQQALGQGPEFLTYFQNEAQLDKSGLPSDRFFAERPEGSVSTLKIQRTQQEDSAVYLCASSARSTEAFFGQGTRLTVV.

This clonotype was picked up many times. This chain links TRBV4-1 with TRBJ2-7; a weak D match, TRBD1 (6 bases). V was cut by 1 base and J by 5 bases, with 18 bases left in between. CDR3 length: 16 amino acids. Germline V gene sequence: CDR1 MGHRA, CDR2 YSYEKL. The CDR3 nucleotides read TGCGCCAGCAGCCAAGTCGGGTCAGGGGTTCCCGACGAGCAGTACTTC. Its translation: CASSQVGSGVPDEQYF.

The rearrangement links TRBV5-1 to TRBJ2-1, with D possibly TRBD2 on 6 matching bases. Germline loops: CDR1 SGHRS, CDR2 YFSETQ. Trimming took 1 base from V and 6 from J, leaving 14 bases between them. The CDR3 length is 15 residues. CDR3: CASSLRGVGGNEQFF. The CDR3 DNA reads TGCGCCAGCAGCTTGCGGGGAGTCGGGGGCAATGAGCAGTTCTTC.

This clonotype has just a few counts. V gene TRBV5-1 combines with J gene TRBJ2-7; D not certain. The CDR3 runs to 15 residues. V dropped 0 bases and J dropped 1 base, with 11 bases sitting between them. Germline-derived CDR1 and CDR2 are SGHRS and YFSETQ. This chain's CDR3 is CASSLVQQPSYEQYF. As DNA, the CDR3 is TGCGCCAGCAGCTTGGTGCAGCAACCTTCCTACGAGCAGTACTTC.

A few counts support this clonotype. V and J are TRBV25-1 and TRBJ2-2; TRBD1 matches 9 bases. The junction had 8 bases not matched to a gene; V was cut back by 5 bases and J by 4 bases. The CDR3 has 16 residues. Per the germline V gene, CDR1 is MGHDK and CDR2 is SYGVNS. The CDR3 reads CASSITGQGITGELFF. The CDR3 nucleotides are TGTGCCAGCAGTATAACTGGACAGGGGATCACCGGGGAGCTGTTTTTT.

Ten or more counts support this clonotype. The chain combines TRBV20-1 with TRBJ1-5; D is ambiguous. Germline-derived CDR1 and CDR2 are DFQATT and SNEGSKA (reference sequence). The V end lost 6 bases, the J end lost 3 bases, and 15 bases lay between the germline ends. CDR3 length: 14 residues. The CDR3 DNA follows: TGCAGTGCGTACTACCCCGGGGACAATCAGCCCCAGCATTTT. It codes for CSAYYPGDNQPQHF.

This clonotype was counted a few times. The V call is TRBV21-1, the J call TRBJ2-2; no check of the table's D call, TRBD2, against the DNA was made. TRBV21-1 is given as a pseudogene. This CDR3 contains 14 residues. The DNA for the CDR3 is TGTGCCAGCAGCAATCGGACTAACACCGGGGAGCTGTTTTTT. Its protein product is CASSNRTNTGELFF.

This clonotype was recorded many times. V gene TRBV7-8 combines with J gene TRBJ2-7; 7 positions match TRBD1. CDR1 SGHVS and CDR2 FQNEAQ come from the germline V gene. Germline trimming cut 4 bases from V and 4 bases from J; bases unmatched to any gene: 7. The CDR3 is made up of 14 amino acids. This CDR3 is CASSSTGAGYEQYF. The CDR3 bases are TGTGCCAGCAGCTCCACAGGGGCGGGTTACGAGCAGTACTTC.

This clonotype has only a few counts. In nucleotides, the CDR3 is TGTGCCACCAGTGATTCATTTCTTGTTGAGCAGTTCTTC. Protein sequence: CATSDSFLVEQFF. The chain has TRBV24-1 and TRBJ2-1; D is undetermined. V was pared by 2 bases and J by 9 bases, with 10 bases between. This CDR3 contains 13 residues. From germline, CDR1 is KGHDR and CDR2 SFDVKD.

This clonotype was counted many times. The CDR3 loop is CASVTLNNEQFF. The CDR3 DNA reads TGCGCCAGCGTGACGCTTAACAATGAGCAGTTCTTC. This chain uses TRBV5-1 with TRBJ2-1, with D hard to call. CDR1 and CDR2 from the germline V gene are SGHRS and YFSETQ. This CDR3 is 12 amino acids long. Trimming removed 7 bases at V and 5 bases at J, with 10 bases between. The whole variable domain, filled in from reference TRBV5-1 and TRBJ2-1, reads KAGVTQTPRYLIKTRGQQVTLSCSPISGHRSVSWYQQTPGQGLQFLFEYFSETQRNKGNFPGRFSGRQFSNSRSEMNVSTLELGDSALYLCASVTLNNEQFFGPGTRLTVL.

The V gene is TRBV20-1, the J gene TRBJ2-1, with 16 bases aligning to TRBD2. CDR3 length: 18 amino acids. Germline-derived CDR1 and CDR2 are DFQATT and SNEGSKA (reference sequence). V dropped 1 base and J dropped 5; count of bases not matched to a gene: 8. CDR3 region: CSARAPGLAGGLHNEQFF. The CDR3 coding sequence is TGCAGTGCTAGAGCTCCGGGACTAGCGGGAGGGCTTCACAATGAGCAGTTCTTC.

This clonotype occurred many times. The chain's CDR3 is CASSKLDTQYF. The DNA for the CDR3 is TGTGCCAGCAGCAAACTAGATACGCAGTATTTT. The V call is TRBV12-3 or TRBV12-4, the J call TRBJ2-3, with D unresolved. The CDR3 length is 11 residues. V dropped 6 bases and J dropped 5 bases, with 6 bases sitting between them.

This clonotype has a count of ten or more. V and J are TRBV20-1 and TRBJ2-2; 7 bases fit TRBD2. With 0 bases clipped from V and 6 bases from J, the junction kept 10 bases outside the gene matches. The CDR3 is 16 residues long. Germline CDR1 and CDR2: DFQATT and SNEGSKA (reference sequence). CDR3 loop: CSARDLGEGLSGELFF. For the CDR3, the DNA is TGCAGTGCTAGAGATTTGGGGGAGGGCCTTTCCGGGGAGCTGTTTTTT.

This chain uses TRBV5-1 with TRBJ2-7, with TRBD1 matching 7 bases. The CDR3 contains 17 residues. From germline, CDR1 is SGHRS and CDR2 YFSETQ. The V and J ends lost 4 bases and 2 bases, in that order; junction bases with no gene match: 15. The CDR3 loop reads CASSPHAGGDPPYEQYF. The CDR3, as DNA: TGCGCCAGCAGCCCCCATGCAGGGGGTGACCCACCCTACGAGCAGTACTTC.